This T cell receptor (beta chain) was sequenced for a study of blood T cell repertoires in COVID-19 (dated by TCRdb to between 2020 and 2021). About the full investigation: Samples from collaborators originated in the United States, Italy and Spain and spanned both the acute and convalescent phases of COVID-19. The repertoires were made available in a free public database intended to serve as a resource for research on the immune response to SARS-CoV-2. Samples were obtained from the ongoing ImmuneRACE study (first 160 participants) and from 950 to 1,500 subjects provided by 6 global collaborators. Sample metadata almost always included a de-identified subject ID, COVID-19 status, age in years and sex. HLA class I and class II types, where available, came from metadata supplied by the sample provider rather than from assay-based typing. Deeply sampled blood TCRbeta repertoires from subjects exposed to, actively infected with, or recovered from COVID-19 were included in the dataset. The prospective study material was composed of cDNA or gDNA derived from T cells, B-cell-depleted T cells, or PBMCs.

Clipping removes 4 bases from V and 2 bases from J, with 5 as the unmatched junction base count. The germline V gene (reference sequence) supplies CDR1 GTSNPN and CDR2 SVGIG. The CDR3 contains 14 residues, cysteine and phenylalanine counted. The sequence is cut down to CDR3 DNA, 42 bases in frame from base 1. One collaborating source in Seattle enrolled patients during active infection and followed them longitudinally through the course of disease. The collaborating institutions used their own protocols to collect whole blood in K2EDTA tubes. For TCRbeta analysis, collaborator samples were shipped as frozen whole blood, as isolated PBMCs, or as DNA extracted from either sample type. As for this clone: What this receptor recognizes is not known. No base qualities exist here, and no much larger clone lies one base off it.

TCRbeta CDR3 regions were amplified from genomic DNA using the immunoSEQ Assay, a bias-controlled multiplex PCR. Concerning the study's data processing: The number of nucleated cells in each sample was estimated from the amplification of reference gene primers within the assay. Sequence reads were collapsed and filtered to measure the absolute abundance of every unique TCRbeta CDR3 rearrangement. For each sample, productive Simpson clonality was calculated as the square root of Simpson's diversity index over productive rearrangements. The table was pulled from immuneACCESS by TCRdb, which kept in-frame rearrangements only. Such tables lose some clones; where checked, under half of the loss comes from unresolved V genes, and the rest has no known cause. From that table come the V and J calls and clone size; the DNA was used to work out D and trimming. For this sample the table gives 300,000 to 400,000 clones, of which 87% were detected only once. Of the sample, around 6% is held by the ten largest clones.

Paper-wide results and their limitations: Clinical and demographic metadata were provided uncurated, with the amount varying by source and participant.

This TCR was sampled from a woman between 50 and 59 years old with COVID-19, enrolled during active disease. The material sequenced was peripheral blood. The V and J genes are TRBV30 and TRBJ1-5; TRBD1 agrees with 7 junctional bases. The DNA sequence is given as TGTGCCTGGACTCAGGGGGTCGGCAATCAGCCCCAGCATTTT. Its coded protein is CAWTQGVGNQPQHF. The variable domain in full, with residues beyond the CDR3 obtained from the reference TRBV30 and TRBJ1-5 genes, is SQTIHQWPATLVQPVGSPLSLECTVEGTSNPNLYWYRQAAGRGLQLLFYSVGIGQISSEVPQNLSASRPQDRQFILSSKKLLLSDSGFYLCAWTQGVGNQPQHFGDGTRLSIL.